This T cell receptor beta chain was sequenced during a study of cytomegalovirus exposure and HLA in healthy donors. Study-wide points: What a later analysis reportedly showed was that an Asian-associated ancestry cluster had fewer N-insertions than the roughly 670-donor mean.

A word on this clone: Its cognate antigen is unknown.

60 Vbeta and 13 Jbeta primers were used in PCR. Assay used: immunoSEQ multiplex PCR; TCRdb lists only in-frame clones, some missing. Here the sample spans 95,000 to 150,000 clones, 60% to 85% being singletons. The CDR3 totals 15 residues. Germline CDR1 and CDR2: LNHDA and SQIVND (reference sequence). The trim removed 5 bases at V and 5 bases at J, leaving 8 bases unmatched. The sequenced material came from PBMCs. The rearrangement links TRBV19 to TRBJ2-1; 8 bases match TRBD1. The source of this sequence is a man in his forties or fifties in good health and CMV-seronegative. The CDR3 loop reads CASSPQGAENNEQFF. The CDR3 DNA reads as TGTGCCAGTAGTCCGCAGGGGGCTGAGAACAATGAGCAGTTCTTC.